This TCR beta chain comes out of a study of shared clonotypes between healthy human individuals. Study-level information: Every donor yielded three CD4 naive, three CD4 memory, two CD8 naive and one CD8 memory plate.

In the original processing: ImmunoSEQ only sent back junction sequences with no quality scores, so filtering was done differently. Profiling relied on immunoSEQ multiplex PCR, and the TCRdb table lists in-frame clones only, not all of them. For V, J and clone size, that table is used; D and trimming come from the DNA. This table has fewer than 3 million clones, around 93% appearing once. The study, taken as a whole, reports: Non-shared clonotypes showed lower generation probabilities than clonotypes common to all four donors.

From germline, CDR1 is MNHNY and CDR2 SVGAGI (reference sequence). CDR3 length: 16 amino acids. The V end was cut by 4 bases, the J end by 3 bases, with 15 bases between. A word on this clone: As yet, its antigen is unknown.

The chain links TRBV6-6 to TRBJ2-2, with TRBD2 as a possible D gene (6 bases). Input material: naive CD4+ T cells from PBMCs. Subset denoted: CD45RA+ positively selected. The sequence came from a man aged 18-30 years in good health. Some clones in this sample may be carry-over from other donors' samples. CDR3 region: CASSSERTTYTGELFF. CDR3 sequence (DNA): TGTGCCAGCAGTTCCGAGAGGACTACGTACACCGGGGAGCTGTTTTTT.